This T cell receptor beta chain was sequenced during a study of identifying expanded T cells in peripheral blood. General observations from the study: Clone count variance between roughly 2-week samples rose with total template count. Approximately 1.1 clones differed between technical replicates, versus around 15 and 19 over time.

Healthy donors had no documented immune events, such as infections, while sampled. Measured with immunoSEQ multiplex PCR; TCRdb has only the in-frame clones, and not every one. In the table there are under 130,000 clones, around 89% of which are singletons. Note on this clone: Its target is not known.

V lost 7 bases and J 5 bases, leaving 11 bases between the germline ends. The CDR3 has 12 residues. Germline V gene sequence: CDR1 MNHNY, CDR2 SVGAGI (reference sequence). The V and J genes are TRBV6-6 and TRBJ1-2; possible D gene TRBD1, 5 bases. The TCR sequence derives from a person between 18 and 69 years old in good health. The specimen sequenced was blood. Here the CDR3 reads CASMAGKYGYTF. The CDR3 bases are TGTGCCAGCATGGCAGGGAAGTATGGCTACACCTTC.